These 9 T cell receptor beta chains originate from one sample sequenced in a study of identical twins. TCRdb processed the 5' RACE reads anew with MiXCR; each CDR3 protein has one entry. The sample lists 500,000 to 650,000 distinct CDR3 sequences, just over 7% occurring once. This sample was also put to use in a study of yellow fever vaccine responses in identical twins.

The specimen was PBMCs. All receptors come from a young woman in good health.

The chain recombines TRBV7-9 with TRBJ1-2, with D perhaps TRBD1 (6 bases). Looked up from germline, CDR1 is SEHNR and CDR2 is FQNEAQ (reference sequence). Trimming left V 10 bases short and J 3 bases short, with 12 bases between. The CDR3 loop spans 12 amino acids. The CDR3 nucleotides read TGTGCCACTGGGTCAGGGGACTATGGCTACACCTTC. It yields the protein CATGSGDYGYTF.

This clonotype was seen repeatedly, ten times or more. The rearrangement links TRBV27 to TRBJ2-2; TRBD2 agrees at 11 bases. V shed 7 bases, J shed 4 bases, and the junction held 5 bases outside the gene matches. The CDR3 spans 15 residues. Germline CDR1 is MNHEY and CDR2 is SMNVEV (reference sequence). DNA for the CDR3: TGTGCCAGCACCACCCTAGCGGGAGGCACCGGGGAGCTGTTTTTT. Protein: CASTTLAGGTGELFF.

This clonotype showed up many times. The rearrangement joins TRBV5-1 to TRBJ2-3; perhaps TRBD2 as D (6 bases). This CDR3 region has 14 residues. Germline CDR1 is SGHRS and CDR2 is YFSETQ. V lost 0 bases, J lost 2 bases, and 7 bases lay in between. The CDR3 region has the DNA TGCGCCAGCAGCTTGGCTAGCGCCACAGATACGCAGTATTTT. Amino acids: CASSLASATDTQYF.

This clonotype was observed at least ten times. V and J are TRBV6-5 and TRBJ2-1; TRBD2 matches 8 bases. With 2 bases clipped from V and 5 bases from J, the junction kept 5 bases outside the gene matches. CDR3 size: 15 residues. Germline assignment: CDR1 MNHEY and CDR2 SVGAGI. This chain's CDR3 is CASSYQAGGHNEQFF. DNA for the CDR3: TGTGCCAGCAGTTACCAGGCGGGGGGCCACAATGAGCAGTTCTTC.

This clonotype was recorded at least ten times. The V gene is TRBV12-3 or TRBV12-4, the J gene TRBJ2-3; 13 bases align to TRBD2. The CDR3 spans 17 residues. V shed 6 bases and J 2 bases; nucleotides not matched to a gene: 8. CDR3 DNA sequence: TGTGCCAGCAGCCAGACTAGCGGGGGGACCCTCACAGATACGCAGTATTTT. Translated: CASSQTSGGTLTDTQYF.

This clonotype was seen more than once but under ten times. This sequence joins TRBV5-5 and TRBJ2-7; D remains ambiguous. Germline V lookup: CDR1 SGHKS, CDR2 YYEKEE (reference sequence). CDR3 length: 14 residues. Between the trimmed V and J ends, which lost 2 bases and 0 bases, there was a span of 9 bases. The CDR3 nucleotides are TGTGCCAGCAGCTTAGGCAGGAGCTCCTACGAGCAGTACTTC. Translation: CASSLGRSSYEQYF.

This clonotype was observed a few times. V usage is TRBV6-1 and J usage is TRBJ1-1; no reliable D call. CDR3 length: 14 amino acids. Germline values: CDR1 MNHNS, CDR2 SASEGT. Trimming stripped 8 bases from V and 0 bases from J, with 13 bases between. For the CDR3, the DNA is TGTGCCAGCGGTCGGGTAGGAGTGAACACTGAAGCTTTCTTT. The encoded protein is CASGRVGVNTEAFF.

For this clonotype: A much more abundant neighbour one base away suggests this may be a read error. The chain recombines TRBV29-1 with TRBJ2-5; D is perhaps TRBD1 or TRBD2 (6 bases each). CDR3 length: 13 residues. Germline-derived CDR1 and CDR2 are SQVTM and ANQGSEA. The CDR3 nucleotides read TGCAGCGTTGGAGGGGGGTACCAAGAGACCCAGTGCTTC. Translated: CSVGGGYQETQCF.

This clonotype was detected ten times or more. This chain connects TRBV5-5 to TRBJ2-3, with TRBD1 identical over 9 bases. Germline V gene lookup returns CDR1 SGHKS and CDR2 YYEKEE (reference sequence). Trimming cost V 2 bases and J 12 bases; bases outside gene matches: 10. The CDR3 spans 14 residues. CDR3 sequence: CASSFYPTGGAQYF. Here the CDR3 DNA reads TGTGCCAGCAGCTTCTATCCGACAGGGGGGGCCCAGTATTTT.